This T cell receptor (beta chain) was sequenced in a study of T cell responses to AZD1222 COVID-19 vaccine. Study-level points and caveats: When two AZD1222 doses had been given, Spike-specific TCR breadth and depth rose. The donor group comprised mostly white British people and more females; the analysis possibly underestimated clonal diversity. With dominance at 160-218 and 743-854, vaccine-associated CD4 TCRs spanned spike. Reportedly, close to half of spike-specific TCRs are directed against unmutated variant regions.

The V gene's germline CDR1 is LNHDA and CDR2 SQIVND (reference sequence). This CDR3 region has 13 residues. The V gene lost 3 bases and the J gene lost 2 bases, with 7 bases spanning the gap. Method: immunoSEQ multiplex PCR; TCRdb's copy keeps in-frame clones and lacks some. Here the sample spans fewer than 200,000 clones, more than 70% being singletons. This clone was recorded once. Its specificity is not known. The sequences come from peripheral blood, collected 28 days after the second AZD1222 dose. The clonotype was recovered from an adult who received the AZD1222 COVID-19 vaccine. The chain has TRBV19 and TRBJ1-2, with unresolved D. CDR3 DNA sequence: TGTGCCAGTAGTATTAGCCAGAACTATGGCTACACCTTC. This translates into CASSISQNYGYTF.